This T cell receptor (beta chain) was identified during a study of control samples from healthy donors and cancer patients. Only one count was recorded for this clone. This table comes from immunoSEQ multiplex PCR, and its TCRdb copy is limited to in-frame clones, with some not included. The sample yields approximately 150,000 clones, 91% seen once. The CDR3 runs to 17 residues. CDR1 and CDR2 from the germline V gene are SGHRS and YFSETQ. Trimming at V came to 3 bases and at J to 2 bases, leaving 8 bases not matched to a gene. This clonotype was obtained from a man between 18 and 35 years old in good health. The sample taken for sequencing was blood. The rearrangement uses TRBV5-1 and TRBJ1-3, with 10 bases that match TRBD1. CDR3 loop: CASSSSGQGIAGNTIYF. CDR3 DNA: TGCGCCAGCAGCTCATCGGGACAGGGGATAGCTGGAAACACCATATATTTT.